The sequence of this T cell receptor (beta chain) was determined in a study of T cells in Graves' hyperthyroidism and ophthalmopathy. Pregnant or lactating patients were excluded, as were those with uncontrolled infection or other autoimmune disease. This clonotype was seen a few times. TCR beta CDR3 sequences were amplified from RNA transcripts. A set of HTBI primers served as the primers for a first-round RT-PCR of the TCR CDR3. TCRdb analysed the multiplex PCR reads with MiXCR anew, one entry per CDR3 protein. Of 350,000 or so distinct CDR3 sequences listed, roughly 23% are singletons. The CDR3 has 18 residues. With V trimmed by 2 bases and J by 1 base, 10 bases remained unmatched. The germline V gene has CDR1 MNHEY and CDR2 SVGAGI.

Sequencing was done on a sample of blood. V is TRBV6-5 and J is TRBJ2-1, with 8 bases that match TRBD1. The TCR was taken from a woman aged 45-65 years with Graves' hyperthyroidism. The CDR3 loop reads CASSYVPSGTGSYNEQFF. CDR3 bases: TGTGCCAGCAGTTACGTACCGTCCGGGACAGGATCCTACAATGAGCAGTTCTTC.